This TCR beta chain was observed in a study of T cell responses to AZD1222 COVID-19 vaccine. Study summary: Researchers grouped second doses given at about 4 or about 12 weeks into one pool. General study points: Seropositive at baseline were only 5 or 6 AZD1222 recipients. Spike as a whole was targeted by vaccine-associated CD4 TCRs, dominant at 160-218 and 743-854.

TCRdb's table, derived via immunoSEQ multiplex PCR, lists solely in-frame clones and lacks some. The repertoire has around 100,000 clones, about 93% of them found once; the top ten carry 2% to 2.5%. The CDR3 consists of 14 residues. The germline gives CDR1 PRHDT, CDR2 FYEKMQ (reference sequence). The V gene lost 1 base and the J gene lost 8 bases, with 14 bases spanning the gap. On this clone itself: The antigen remains unidentified.

The chain joins TRBV13 to TRBJ1-2, with D maybe TRBD1 (6 bases). This TCR derives from an adult in good health. Sequences were derived from peripheral blood, sampled on day 0 of AZD1222 vaccination. In DNA, the CDR3 is TGTGCCAGCAGCTTAGCGGTAGGGGGGGTCGGCTACACCTTC. It is translated as CASSLAVGGVGYTF.